One sample yielded the 30 T cell receptor beta chains listed below, sequenced in a study of OX40 agonist ivuxolimab in advanced cancers. The library was produced with the immunoSEQ multiplex PCR assay. TCRdb mirrors the immuneACCESS table, restricted to in-frame sequences. Some clones are absent from its copies; in checked studies, under half trace to an unresolved V gene, and the reason for the others is unknown. A total of 65,000 to 80,000 clones appear in this sample, about nine tenths of them only once. In total, the top ten clones hold around 0.5% of the sample. The sample was CD4+ or CD8+ T cells sorted from blood, taken in a trial of the OX40 agonist ivuxolimab. Receptors originate from an adult with an advanced solid tumor such as melanoma, head and neck, liver or kidney cancer.

The CDR3 protein is CASSPNSGAAYEQYF. CDR3 in DNA: TGTGCCAGCAGCCCAAATAGCGGGGCTGCCTACGAGCAGTACTTC. This chain uses TRBV13 with TRBJ2-7; 8 nucleotides agree with TRBD2. Germline lookup yields CDR1 PRHDT and CDR2 FYEKMQ (reference sequence). The CDR3 runs to 15 residues. V gave up 5 bases and J gave up 2 bases; unmatched junction bases: 8. Supplemented by reference TRBV13 and TRBJ2-7, the full variable domain reads AAGVIQSPRHLIKEKRETATLKCYPIPRHDTVYWYQQGPGQDPQFLISFYEKMQSDKGSIPDRFSAQQFSDYHSELNMSSLELGDSALYFCASSPNSGAAYEQYFGPGTRLTVT.

The V and J genes are TRBV27 and TRBJ2-5; 10 positions match TRBD2. This CDR3 region has 14 residues. The germline V gene has CDR1 MNHEY and CDR2 SMNVEV (reference sequence). V lost 4 bases and J lost 4; bases outside the gene matches: 3. The CDR3 region has the DNA TGTGCCAGCAGTTCTAGCGGGAGTCGAGAGACCCAGTACTTC. As protein: CASSSSGSRETQYF.

The chain joins TRBV6-6 to TRBJ2-5, with TRBD1 matching over 8 bases. The J call is uncertain, as TRBJ2-7 better fits the DNA end. Germline V gene lookup returns CDR1 MNHNY and CDR2 SVGAGI (reference sequence). This CDR3 is built from 14 residues. The CDR3 loop reads CASSATGGLGEQYF. The DNA of the CDR3 is TGTGCCAGCAGCGCAACAGGGGGTCTTGGCGAGCAGTACTTC.

The V call is TRBV28, the J call TRBJ2-3, with TRBD1 as a possible D gene (6 bases). CDR1 and CDR2 from the germline V gene are MDHEN and SYDVKM. With 3 bases removed from V and 3 bases from J, the gap between germline ends came to 10 bases. The CDR3 is made up of 14 amino acids. In nucleotides, the CDR3 is TGTGCCAGCAGTTTGTTGGGACAAACAGATACGCAGTATTTT. Amino acid sequence: CASSLLGQTDTQYF.

This chain uses TRBV5-1 with TRBJ2-7, with D unresolved. The CDR3 is 13 amino acids. Per germline, CDR1 SGHRS and CDR2 YFSETQ. Trimming stripped 5 bases from V and 1 base from J, with 10 bases between. CDR3 loop: CASRVAPSYEQYF. CDR3 nucleotides: TGCGCCAGCAGAGTCGCCCCTTCCTACGAGCAGTACTTC. Supplemented by reference TRBV5-1 and TRBJ2-7, the full variable domain reads KAGVTQTPRYLIKTRGQQVTLSCSPISGHRSVSWYQQTPGQGLQFLFEYFSETQRNKGNFPGRFSGRQFSNSRSEMNVSTLELGDSALYLCASRVAPSYEQYFGPGTRLTVT.

The chain uses TRBV19 and TRBJ2-7; TRBD2 aligns across 9 bases. Germline trimming cut 5 bases from V and 1 base from J; bases unmatched to any gene: 9. CDR1 is LNHDA and CDR2 is SQIVND in the germline V gene (reference sequence). This CDR3 contains 16 residues. The CDR3 nucleotides read TGTGCCAGTAGTGACCGACTAGCGGACACGTCCTACGAGCAGTACTTC. Translated: CASSDRLADTSYEQYF.

CDR3: CASRSGPHNEQFF. CDR3 coding DNA: TGTGCCAGCAGGTCGGGACCGCACAATGAGCAGTTCTTC. The chain uses TRBV6-5 and TRBJ2-1; TRBD1 or TRBD2 may be the D gene (5 bases each). The CDR3 spans 13 residues. V dropped 6 bases and J dropped 5 bases, with 11 bases sitting between them. CDR1 is MNHEY, CDR2 SVGAGI, per germline.

This chain uses TRBV11-3 with TRBJ2-7; TRBD1 agrees at 11 bases. Losses at the gene ends were 4 bases for V and 3 bases for J; bases not matched to a gene: 5. Germline assignment: CDR1 SGHNT and CDR2 YENEEA. This CDR3 comprises 15 residues. CDR3 sequence: CASSSRTGGRYEQYF. DNA of the CDR3: TGTGCCAGCAGCTCGAGGACAGGGGGCCGCTACGAGCAGTACTTC.

The chain employs TRBV9 and TRBJ2-1; 11 bases agree with TRBD2. V was pared by 2 bases and J by 9 bases, with 13 bases of the junction left unmatched. Germline loops: CDR1 SGDLS, CDR2 YYNGEE. This CDR3 is 17 amino acids long. The CDR3 DNA follows: TGTGCCAGCAGCGTTGGTCTGATAGCGGGAGGGGTTATTGAGCAGTTCTTC. It specifies CASSVGLIAGGVIEQFF.

The V and J genes are TRBV29-1 and TRBJ2-7, with 9 bases matching TRBD1. The junction had 7 bases not matched to a gene; V was cut back by 5 bases and J by 2 bases. The CDR3 has 14 residues. The germline V gene encodes CDR1 SQVTM and CDR2 ANQGSEA. CDR3 DNA: TGCAGCGTTCATAATACAGGGGGCACCTACGAGCAGTACTTC. This sequence encodes CSVHNTGGTYEQYF.

This clone was found a few times. J is TRBJ1-2 and V is TRBV21-1. TRBV21-1 is a pseudogene locus. This CDR3 is built from 13 residues. The CDR3 protein is CASSKDRGYGYTF. The CDR3 DNA follows: TGTGCCAGCAGCAAAGATCGGGGATACGGCTACACCTTC.

In DNA form, the CDR3 reads TGTGCCACCAGCAGAGATCTCGGACAGGGTGGGACCGGGGAGCTGTTTTTT. Translated: CATSRDLGQGGTGELFF. This sequence joins TRBV15 and TRBJ2-2, with TRBD1 identical over 8 bases. Trimming took 0 bases from V and 5 from J; bases not matched to a gene: 8. The CDR3 consists of 17 residues. The germline V gene encodes CDR1 LNHNV and CDR2 YYDKDF (reference sequence).

J is TRBJ2-7 and V is TRBV2; TRBD1 aligns across 8 bases. CDR1 SNHLY and CDR2 FYNNEI come from the germline V gene. CDR3 length: 14 residues. Trimming at V came to 6 bases and at J to 3 bases, leaving 7 bases not matched to a gene. CDR3 region: CASSLSTGGYEQYF. The CDR3 coding sequence is TGTGCCAGCAGCCTATCTACAGGGGGCTACGAGCAGTACTTC.

The chain recombines TRBV7-8 with TRBJ2-1; TRBD2 agrees at 15 bases. V dropped 5 bases and J dropped 6; count of bases not matched to a gene: 14. CDR3 length: 19 amino acids. Per the germline V gene, CDR1 is SGHVS and CDR2 is FQNEAQ. As DNA, the CDR3 is TGTGCCAGCAGCCTACCCGGGACTAGCGGGAGGAGGGTAGGCAATGAGCAGTTCTTC. Its translation: CASSLPGTSGRRVGNEQFF.

The chain uses TRBV28 and TRBJ1-4; D is unclear. V was clipped by 5 bases and J by 7 bases, with 11 bases between them. Germline V CDR1 and CDR2: MDHEN, SYDVKM. The CDR3 totals 13 residues. In nucleotides, the CDR3 is TGTGCCAGCAGTGGACCGGCGATTGAAAAACTGTTTTTT. This codes for CASSGPAIEKLFF.

On this clone: This same CDR3 is encoded by further DNA sequences in the sample. V and J are TRBV7-8 and TRBJ1-1; no clear D. The CDR3 has 14 amino acids. V lost 1 base, J lost 1 base, and 7 bases lay in between. Germline V lookup: CDR1 SGHVS, CDR2 FQNEAQ. CDR3 sequence: CASSLGTGNTEAFF. The CDR3 DNA reads TGTGCCAGCAGCTTAGGGACGGGGAACACTGAAGCTTTCTTT.

This chain links TRBV5-1 with TRBJ2-3; 12 nucleotides match TRBD2. V shed 4 bases and J 5 bases; nucleotides not matched to a gene: 2. This CDR3 comprises 14 residues. Germline V gives CDR1 SGHRS, CDR2 YFSETQ. Here the CDR3 reads CASSETSGRDTQYF. Here the CDR3 DNA reads TGCGCCAGCAGCGAGACTAGCGGGAGAGATACGCAGTATTTT.

This chain joins TRBV15 and TRBJ1-4, with D possibly being TRBD1 (5 bases). The CDR3 runs to 14 residues. Germline loops: CDR1 LNHNV, CDR2 YYDKDF (reference sequence). The V end was cut by 0 bases, the J end by 7 bases, with 9 bases between. CDR3 DNA sequence: TGTGCCACCAGCAGAGATTCAGGGATTGAAAAACTGTTTTTT. Translated, it gives CATSRDSGIEKLFF.

V usage is TRBV7-2 and J usage is TRBJ2-7; the D gene is possibly TRBD2 (6 bases). Trimming stripped 2 bases from V and 2 bases from J, with 10 bases between. In germline, CDR1 is SGHTA, CDR2 FQGNSA. The CDR3 covers 14 residues. Here the CDR3 DNA reads TGTGCCAGCAGCTTAAATGCGGGGACCTACGAGCAGTACTTC. Translation: CASSLNAGTYEQYF.

The table lists this clone with a count of one. At one end, the junction sequence differs from germline, possibly due to a read error. The rearrangement joins TRBV7-7 to TRBJ2-3, with a possible D match to TRBD1 (5 bases). CDR1 and CDR2 (germline): SSHAT, FNYEAQ (reference sequence). The CDR3 has 14 amino acids. The CDR3 coding sequence is TGTGCTAGCAGCCTACAGGCAAAAGGAGATACGCAGTATTTT. It encodes CASSLQAKGDTQYF. The whole variable domain, filled in from reference TRBV7-7 and TRBJ2-3, reads GAGVSQSPRYKVTKRGQDVTLRCDPISSHATLYWYQQALGQGPEFLTYFNYEAQPDKSGLPSDRFSAERPEGSISTLTIQRTEQRDSAMYRCASSLQAKGDTQYFGPGTRLTVL.

The chain has TRBV6-5 and TRBJ1-3, with D tentatively TRBD1 (5 bases). Germline V CDR1 and CDR2: MNHEY, SVGAGI. CDR3 length: 15 amino acids. V was cut by 2 bases and J by 0 bases, with 8 bases left in between. CDR3 residues: CASSYSDSSGNTIYF. In nucleotides, the CDR3 is TGTGCCAGCAGTTACAGCGACAGCTCTGGAAACACCATATATTTT.

V usage is TRBV18 and J usage is TRBJ2-1, with a possible D match to TRBD2 (5 bases). Germline V gene data show CDR1 as KGHSH and CDR2 as LQKENI. The V end was cut by 0 bases, the J end by 1 base, with 7 bases between. CDR3 length: 15 amino acids. In DNA form, the CDR3 reads TGTGCCAGCTCACCACCGACTAAATCCTACAATGAGCAGTTCTTC. Amino acids: CASSPPTKSYNEQFF. Looking up the rest from reference TRBV18 and TRBJ2-1 gives the full variable domain: NAGVMQNPRHLVRRRGQEARLRCSPMKGHSHVYWYRQLPEEGLKFMVYLQKENIIDESGMPKERFSAEFPKEGPSILRIQQVVRGDSAAYFCASSPPTKSYNEQFFGPGTRLTVL.

This chain links TRBV13 with TRBJ2-2, with TRBD2 matching 12 bases. This CDR3 is built from 17 residues. The V segment lost 5 bases and the J segment 6 bases; nucleotides outside the gene matches: 10. CDR1 is PRHDT and CDR2 is FYEKMQ in the germline V gene (reference sequence). The CDR3 DNA is TGTGCCAGCAGCCCCGCTAGCGGGAGGGAACGAGCCGGGGAGCTGTTTTTT. It translates to CASSPASGRERAGELFF.

This clone occurred a few times. The chain is built from TRBV2 and TRBJ1-2, with D possibly TRBD1 on 5 matching bases. The V gene's germline CDR1 is SNHLY and CDR2 FYNNEI. V was clipped by 3 bases and J by 4 bases, with 15 bases between them. This CDR3 comprises 15 residues. CDR3 bases: TGTGCCAGCAGTGACCCAGGGTTCCTCGCCTATGGCTACACCTTC. Residues: CASSDPGFLAYGYTF.

The V gene is TRBV7-2, the J gene TRBJ2-1; 9 nucleotides agree with TRBD2. Trimming cost V 6 bases and J 8 bases; bases outside gene matches: 11. The CDR3 length is 15 residues. Germline assignment: CDR1 SGHTA and CDR2 FQGNSA. CDR3 region: CASSWAGLAGDEQFF. The CDR3 bases are TGTGCCAGCAGTTGGGCGGGACTAGCTGGCGATGAGCAGTTCTTC.

The chain is built from TRBV19 and TRBJ1-1; maybe TRBD1 (6 bases). The CDR3 has 13 residues. V was clipped by 1 base and J by 10 bases, with 13 bases between them. The germline V gene has CDR1 LNHDA and CDR2 SQIVND (reference sequence). The CDR3 protein is CASSIANREAAFF. For the CDR3, the DNA is TGTGCCAGTAGTATAGCCAACAGGGAAGCAGCTTTCTTT.

This clone was counted once. V gene TRBV6-5 combines with J gene TRBJ1-2, with TRBD1 identical over 7 bases. The CDR3 length is 13 residues. The V and J ends lost 7 bases and 7 bases, in that order; junction bases with no gene match: 9. CDR1 is MNHEY and CDR2 is SVGAGI in the germline V gene. The CDR3 here is CASKRGQSGGYTF. DNA of the CDR3: TGTGCCAGCAAGAGGGGGCAATCAGGTGGCTACACCTTC.

The chain combines TRBV7-2 with TRBJ2-1; D is unresolved. CDR1 SGHTA and CDR2 FQGNSA come from the germline V gene. V lost 0 bases to trimming and J lost 7 bases, with 10 bases between them. This CDR3 is built from 14 residues. CDR3 DNA: TGTGCCAGCAGCTTAGCGGGTATCTGGAATGAGCAGTTCTTC. This gives the protein CASSLAGIWNEQFF.

The count of this clone is one. The rearrangement joins TRBV7-3 to TRBJ2-6; tentatively, D is TRBD2 (5 bases). Germline CDR1 is SGHTA and CDR2 is FQGTGA. This CDR3 has 16 residues. The germline V and J ends were trimmed by 5 bases and 1 base, with 12 bases remaining between them. CDR3 DNA sequence: TGTGCCAGCAGCCCCCTGTCGGGGTCTGGGGCCAACGTCCTGACTTTC. Translating it yields CASSPLSGSGANVLTF.

The chain is built from TRBV7-2 and TRBJ2-7; D gene unclear. Germline CDR1 is SGHTA and CDR2 is FQGNSA. Trimming took 1 base from V and 2 from J, leaving 15 bases between them. The CDR3 covers 16 residues. CDR3 bases: TGTGCCAGCAGCTTAGTTAGCCTAGTCGGAGCCTACGAGCAGTACTTC. Protein: CASSLVSLVGAYEQYF.